The present entry profiles one TCR beta chain with its context. Its antigen is as yet unknown. The identical CDR3 is also encoded by other nucleotide sequences in the sample. This sample is part of a study of OX40 agonist ivuxolimab in advanced cancers. Study-level results: With doses of 0.1-3.0 mg/kg, partial responders showed among the lowest clonal expansion.

The CDR3 extends over 17 amino acids. Germline assignment: CDR1 SGHRS and CDR2 YFSETQ. Unmatched junction bases numbered 9, after V lost 4 bases and J lost 0 bases. Using immunoSEQ multiplex PCR, the repertoire was profiled, and TCRdb retains in-frame clones only, with some absent. The sample includes 70,000 or so clones, 80% to 85% seen only once; the top ten take 0.78%. This chain connects TRBV5-1 to TRBJ2-7; 11 nucleotides agree with TRBD2. The sequence was obtained from an adult with an advanced solid tumor such as melanoma, head and neck, liver or kidney cancer. The sequencing used CD4+ or CD8+ T cells sorted from blood, collected in a trial of the OX40 agonist ivuxolimab. The chain's CDR3 is CASSPGLAGGLSYEQYF. The CDR3 coding sequence is TGCGCCAGCAGCCCAGGACTAGCGGGTGGCCTCTCCTACGAGCAGTACTTC.